This is a list of T cell receptor beta chains from one sample in a study of shared clonotypes between healthy human individuals. Sequencing was performed with immunoSEQ multiplex PCR; in TCRdb, only in-frame clones are kept and a portion is missing. Of 1.4 million to 1.5 million clones in the sample, roughly 96% were seen once. The sample comprised naive CD4+ T cells sorted from blood. Source of these receptors: a man aged 30-40 years in good health. CDR3s include the opening cysteine and the closing phenylalanine or tryptophan. The order of the fields is clone size, V gene, J gene, D gene, CDR3 DNA, CDR3 protein. A D gene is named only where the DNA matches it firmly. Rows give clone size only sometimes, using once, few, many, or a class for an expanded clone.

abundance: NA
v_gene: TRBV28
j_gene: TRBJ2-1
d_gene: TRBD2
CDR3nt: TGTGCCAGCCCCCCGACGGGGCGGGAGGATGCCCATGAGCAGTTCTTC
CDR3aa: CASPPTGREDAHEQFF

abundance: few
v_gene: TRBV5-1
j_gene: TRBJ2-1
d_gene: TRBD2
CDR3nt: TGCGCCAGCAGCCCGGGACTAGCGGATTACAATGAGCAGTTCTTC
CDR3aa: CASSPGLADYNEQFF

abundance: NA
v_gene: TRBV10-3
j_gene: TRBJ2-7
d_gene: NA
CDR3nt: TGTGCCATCAGTGAGGTTTTGTCAAGCTCCTACGAGCAGTACTTC
CDR3aa: CAISEVLSSSYEQYF

abundance: NA
v_gene: TRBV4-1
j_gene: TRBJ1-4
d_gene: NA
CDR3nt: TGCGCCAGCAGCCAAGCGGGGCTAGGGTCTAATGAAAAACTGTTTTTT
CDR3aa: CASSQAGLGSNEKLFF

abundance: NA
v_gene: TRBV2
j_gene: TRBJ2-5
d_gene: NA
CDR3nt: TGTGCCAGCTTGCCCCAACTTTCAGGAGGAGGGACCCAGTACTTC
CDR3aa: CASLPQLSGGGTQYF

abundance: NA
v_gene: TRBV11-2
j_gene: TRBJ2-5
d_gene: NA
CDR3nt: TGTGCCAGCAGCTTAGATCGAGCAGGTCTGGGGGAGTTACAAGAGACCCAGTACTTC
CDR3aa: CASSLDRAGLGELQETQYF

abundance: NA
v_gene: TRBV4-1
j_gene: TRBJ2-7
d_gene: TRBD1
CDR3nt: TGCGCCAGCAGCCAATACCAACGCAGCCCGGGACAGGGCTACGAGCAGTACTTC
CDR3aa: CASSQYQRSPGQGYEQYF

abundance: NA
v_gene: TRBV2
j_gene: TRBJ2-7
d_gene: TRBD2
CDR3nt: TGTGCCAGCAACCCTAGCGGGAGGAACTACGAGCAGTACTTC
CDR3aa: CASNPSGRNYEQYF

abundance: once
v_gene: TRBV5-6
j_gene: TRBJ2-2
d_gene: NA
CDR3nt: TGTGCCAGCAGCTTGCTGCGGAAAGCGAACACCGGGGAGCTGTTTTTT
CDR3aa: CASSLLRKANTGELFF

abundance: NA
v_gene: TRBV15
j_gene: TRBJ2-7
d_gene: NA
CDR3nt: TGTGCCACCAGCAGTGGTCCGGCTGCGACAGAAGGATGGTACGAGCAGTACTTC
CDR3aa: CATSSGPAATEGWYEQYF

abundance: NA
v_gene: TRBV27
j_gene: TRBJ2-3
d_gene: TRBD1
CDR3nt: TGTGCCAGCAGTCTAGGCCCAGTGAGACAGGGCCGGGCAGATACGCAGTATTTT
CDR3aa: CASSLGPVRQGRADTQYF

abundance: NA
v_gene: TRBV5-1
j_gene: TRBJ2-2
d_gene: NA
CDR3nt: TGCGCCAGCAGCTTGGGGTTACAGAACACCGGGGAGCTGTTTTTT
CDR3aa: CASSLGLQNTGELFF

abundance: NA
v_gene: TRBV10-3
j_gene: TRBJ1-5
d_gene: TRBD1
CDR3nt: TGTGCCATCAGTGAAACAGGGGGGGGCAATCAGCCCCAGCATTTT
CDR3aa: CAISETGGGNQPQHF

abundance: NA
v_gene: TRBV5-1
j_gene: TRBJ2-2
d_gene: NA
CDR3nt: TGCGCCAGCAGCCCCGCCCAGGGGTCAGGGGAGCTGTTTTTT
CDR3aa: CASSPAQGSGELFF

abundance: NA
v_gene: TRBV7-6
j_gene: TRBJ2-1
d_gene: NA
CDR3nt: TGTGCCGTGGGGGGAGACTACAATGAGCAGTTCTTC
CDR3aa: CAVGGDYNEQFF

abundance: NA
v_gene: TRBV18
j_gene: TRBJ2-3
d_gene: TRBD2
CDR3nt: TGTGCCAGCTCACCACGGAGGGACTACGATACGCAGTATTTT
CDR3aa: CASSPRRDYDTQYF

abundance: NA
v_gene: TRBV5-1
j_gene: TRBJ1-5
d_gene: NA
CDR3nt: TGCGCCAGCAGCTTGGTGGGAGGCAATCAGCCCCAGCATTTT
CDR3aa: CASSLVGGNQPQHF

abundance: NA
v_gene: TRBV10-2
j_gene: TRBJ1-3
d_gene: TRBD1
CDR3nt: TGCGCCAGCAGTGGTCGGGGACAGAGAATTACTTCTGGAAACACCATATATTTT
CDR3aa: CASSGRGQRITSGNTIYF

abundance: NA
v_gene: TRBV11-2
j_gene: TRBJ2-1
d_gene: NA
CDR3nt: TGTGCCAGCATTAACGACGGAGGACCTTACAATGAGCAGTTCTTC
CDR3aa: CASINDGGPYNEQFF

abundance: NA
v_gene: TRBV10-1
j_gene: TRBJ2-1
d_gene: NA
CDR3nt: TGCGCCAGCAGTGGCGGGGGCGGATACAATGAGCAGTTCTTC
CDR3aa: CASSGGGGYNEQFF

abundance: NA
v_gene: TRBV7-7
j_gene: TRBJ2-1
d_gene: NA
CDR3nt: TGTGCCAGCAGCCAAGGGGGGGTAAACAATGAGCAGTTCTTC
CDR3aa: CASSQGGVNNEQFF

abundance: NA
v_gene: TRBV5-1
j_gene: TRBJ2-7
d_gene: TRBD2
CDR3nt: TGCGCCAGCAGCATTGAGTCCCGACCTAGCGGCGAGGAGCAGTACTTC
CDR3aa: CASSIESRPSGEEQYF

abundance: NA
v_gene: TRBV5-1
j_gene: TRBJ2-3
d_gene: NA
CDR3nt: TGCGCCAGCAGACACGATCGAGATACGCAGTATTTT
CDR3aa: CASRHDRDTQYF

abundance: NA
v_gene: TRBV2
j_gene: TRBJ2-1
d_gene: NA
CDR3nt: TGTGCCAGCAAGACGGACGGCTCCTACAATGAGCAGTTCTTC
CDR3aa: CASKTDGSYNEQFF

abundance: NA
v_gene: TRBV18
j_gene: TRBJ1-2
d_gene: NA
CDR3nt: TGTGCCAGCTCACCGACAAAAGACTATGGCTACACCTTC
CDR3aa: CASSPTKDYGYTF

abundance: NA
v_gene: TRBV25-1
j_gene: TRBJ1-4
d_gene: TRBD1
CDR3nt: TGTGCCAGCAGTGTCCGACAGGGCCCTAATGAAAAACTGTTTTTT
CDR3aa: CASSVRQGPNEKLFF

abundance: once
v_gene: TRBV19
j_gene: TRBJ1-2
d_gene: NA
CDR3nt: TGTGCCAGTCGAGTATTGGTAGGGATGGGAGTGGATGGCTACACCTTC
CDR3aa: CASRVLVGMGVDGYTF

abundance: NA
v_gene: TRBV6-1
j_gene: TRBJ2-7
d_gene: NA
CDR3nt: TGTGCCAGCAGGAAGACAGGACTAGTCGGTGAGCAGTACTTC
CDR3aa: CASRKTGLVGEQYF

abundance: NA
v_gene: TRBV2
j_gene: TRBJ2-1
d_gene: NA
CDR3nt: TGTGCCAGCAGTGTCGGACAGATAGAGTTCTTC
CDR3aa: CASSVGQIEFF

abundance: NA
v_gene: TRBV28
j_gene: TRBJ1-2
d_gene: NA
CDR3nt: TGTGCCAGCAGTTTTCAGGGGCTAAGAGATGGCTACACCTTC
CDR3aa: CASSFQGLRDGYTF

abundance: NA
v_gene: TRBV7-2
j_gene: TRBJ2-7
d_gene: NA
CDR3nt: TGTGCCAGCAGCTTAGGACGGATGTACGAGCAGTACTTC
CDR3aa: CASSLGRMYEQYF

abundance: once
v_gene: TRBV28
j_gene: TRBJ1-4
d_gene: NA
CDR3nt: TGTGCCAGCAGTCCAACAGGAGGGATGGGATTGAATGAAAAACTGTTTTTT
CDR3aa: CASSPTGGMGLNEKLFF

abundance: NA
v_gene: TRBV18
j_gene: TRBJ2-1
d_gene: NA
CDR3nt: TGTGCCAGCTCAGTCGGGACGCTCTACAATGAGCAGTTCTTC
CDR3aa: CASSVGTLYNEQFF

abundance: NA
v_gene: TRBV20-1
j_gene: TRBJ2-1
d_gene: NA
CDR3nt: TGCAGTGCTAGAGGAGGTAATGAGCAGTTCTTC
CDR3aa: CSARGGNEQFF

abundance: NA
v_gene: TRBV5-1
j_gene: TRBJ2-3
d_gene: NA
CDR3nt: TGCGCCAGCAGCGCTGACCCCGTTAGCACAGATACGCAGTATTTT
CDR3aa: CASSADPVSTDTQYF

abundance: once
v_gene: TRBV2
j_gene: TRBJ1-2
d_gene: TRBD1
CDR3nt: TGTGCCAGTTCCCGGACAGGGGCTAACTATGGCTACACCTTC
CDR3aa: CASSRTGANYGYTF

abundance: NA
v_gene: TRBV30
j_gene: TRBJ2-7
d_gene: TRBD2
CDR3nt: TGTGCCTGGAGAGGGGGGGGCAGCGGGAGCTCCTACGAGCAGTACTTC
CDR3aa: CAWRGGGSGSSYEQYF

abundance: NA
v_gene: TRBV7-6
j_gene: TRBJ2-3
d_gene: TRBD2
CDR3nt: TGTGCCAGCAGCTTAGCACTAGCGGGACCAGATACGCAGTATTTT
CDR3aa: CASSLALAGPDTQYF

abundance: NA
v_gene: TRBV7-9
j_gene: TRBJ1-2
d_gene: NA
CDR3nt: TGTGCCAGCAGCCTCACCAGGGAGCGGTACACCTTC
CDR3aa: CASSLTRERYTF

abundance: NA
v_gene: TRBV20-1
j_gene: TRBJ2-3
d_gene: NA
CDR3nt: TGCAGTGCTAGTAAGGGCAATACGCAGTATTTT
CDR3aa: CSASKGNTQYF

abundance: NA
v_gene: TRBV29-1
j_gene: TRBJ1-4
d_gene: NA
CDR3nt: TGCAGCGTTGGGGAATCCCCTGAAAAACTGTTTTTT
CDR3aa: CSVGESPEKLFF

abundance: NA
v_gene: TRBV30
j_gene: TRBJ2-1
d_gene: TRBD2
CDR3nt: TGTGCCTGGGACGGGGGGTCCGAGTCTACCTACAATGAGCAGTTCTTC
CDR3aa: CAWDGGSESTYNEQFF

abundance: NA
v_gene: TRBV6-5
j_gene: TRBJ1-2
d_gene: NA
CDR3nt: TGTGCCAGCAGGAAACATGACTATGGCTACACCTTC
CDR3aa: CASRKHDYGYTF

abundance: NA
v_gene: TRBV4-3
j_gene: TRBJ2-7
d_gene: TRBD1
CDR3nt: TGCGCCAGCAGCCAAGAACAGGGGGCCGAGCAGTACTTC
CDR3aa: CASSQEQGAEQYF

abundance: NA
v_gene: TRBV28
j_gene: TRBJ1-1
d_gene: NA
CDR3nt: TGTGCCAGCACGGGGGTTCCGAACACTGAAGCTTTCTTT
CDR3aa: CASTGVPNTEAFF

abundance: once
v_gene: TRBV5-1
j_gene: TRBJ2-7
d_gene: TRBD1
CDR3nt: TGCGCCAGCAGCTCGGGACAGGGGAACTACGAGCAGTACTTC
CDR3aa: CASSSGQGNYEQYF